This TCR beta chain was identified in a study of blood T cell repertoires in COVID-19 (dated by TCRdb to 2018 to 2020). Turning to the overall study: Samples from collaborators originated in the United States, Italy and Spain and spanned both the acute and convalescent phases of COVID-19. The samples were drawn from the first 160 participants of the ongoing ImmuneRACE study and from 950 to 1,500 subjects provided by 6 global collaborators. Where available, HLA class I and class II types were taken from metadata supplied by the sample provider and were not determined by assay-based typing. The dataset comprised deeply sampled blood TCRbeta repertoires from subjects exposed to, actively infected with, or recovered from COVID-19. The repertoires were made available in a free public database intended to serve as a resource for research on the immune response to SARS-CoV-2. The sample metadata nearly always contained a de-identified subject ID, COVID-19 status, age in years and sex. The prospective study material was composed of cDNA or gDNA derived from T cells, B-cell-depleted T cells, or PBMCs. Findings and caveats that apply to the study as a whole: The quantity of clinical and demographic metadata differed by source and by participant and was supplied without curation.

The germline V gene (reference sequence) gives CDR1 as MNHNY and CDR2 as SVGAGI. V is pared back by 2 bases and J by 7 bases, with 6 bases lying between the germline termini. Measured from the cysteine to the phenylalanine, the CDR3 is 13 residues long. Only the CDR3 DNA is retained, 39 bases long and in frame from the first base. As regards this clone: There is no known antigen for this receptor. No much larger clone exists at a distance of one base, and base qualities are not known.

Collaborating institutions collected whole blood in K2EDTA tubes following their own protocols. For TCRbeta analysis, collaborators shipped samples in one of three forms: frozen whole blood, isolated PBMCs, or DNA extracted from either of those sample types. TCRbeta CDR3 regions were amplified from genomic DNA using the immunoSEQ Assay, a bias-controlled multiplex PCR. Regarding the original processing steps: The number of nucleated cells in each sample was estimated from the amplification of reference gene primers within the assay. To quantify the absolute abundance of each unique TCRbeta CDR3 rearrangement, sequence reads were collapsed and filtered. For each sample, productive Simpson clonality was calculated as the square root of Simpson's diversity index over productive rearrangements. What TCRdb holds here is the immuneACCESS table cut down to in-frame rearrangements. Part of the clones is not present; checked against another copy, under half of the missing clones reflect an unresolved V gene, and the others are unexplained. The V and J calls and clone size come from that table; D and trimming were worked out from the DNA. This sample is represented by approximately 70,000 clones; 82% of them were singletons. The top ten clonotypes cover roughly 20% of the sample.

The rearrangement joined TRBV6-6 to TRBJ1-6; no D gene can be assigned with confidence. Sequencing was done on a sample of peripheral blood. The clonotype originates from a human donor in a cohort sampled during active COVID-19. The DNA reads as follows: TGTGCCAGCAGTTACGCGGGGAATTCACCCCTCCACTTT. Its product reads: CASSYAGNSPLHF.